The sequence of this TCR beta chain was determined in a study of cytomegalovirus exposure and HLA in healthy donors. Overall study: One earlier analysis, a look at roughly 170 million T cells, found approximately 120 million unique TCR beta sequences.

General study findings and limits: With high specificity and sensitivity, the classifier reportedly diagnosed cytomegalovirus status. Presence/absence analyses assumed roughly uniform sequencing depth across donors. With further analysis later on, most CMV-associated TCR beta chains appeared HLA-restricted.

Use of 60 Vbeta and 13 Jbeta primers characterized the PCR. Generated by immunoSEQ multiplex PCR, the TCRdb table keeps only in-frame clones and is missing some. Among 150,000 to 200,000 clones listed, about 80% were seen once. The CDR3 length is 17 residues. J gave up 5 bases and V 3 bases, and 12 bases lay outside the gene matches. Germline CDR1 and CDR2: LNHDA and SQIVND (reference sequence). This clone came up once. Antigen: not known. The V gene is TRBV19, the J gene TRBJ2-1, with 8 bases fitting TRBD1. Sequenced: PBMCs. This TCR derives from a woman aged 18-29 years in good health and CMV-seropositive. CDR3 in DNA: TGTGCCAGTAGTATGGAAGGAGGTGAGACAGGGGACAATGAGCAGTTCTTC. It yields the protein CASSMEGGETGDNEQFF.